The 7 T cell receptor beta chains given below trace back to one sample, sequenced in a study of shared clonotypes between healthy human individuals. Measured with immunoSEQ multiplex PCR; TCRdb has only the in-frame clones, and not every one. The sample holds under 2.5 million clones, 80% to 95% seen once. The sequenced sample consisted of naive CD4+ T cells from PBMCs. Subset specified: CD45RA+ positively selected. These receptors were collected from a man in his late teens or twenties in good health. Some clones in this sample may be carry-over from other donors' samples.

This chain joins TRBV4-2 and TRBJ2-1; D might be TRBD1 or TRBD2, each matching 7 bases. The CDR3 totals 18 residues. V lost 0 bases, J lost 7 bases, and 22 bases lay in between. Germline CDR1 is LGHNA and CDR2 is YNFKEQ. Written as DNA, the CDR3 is TGTGCCAGCAGCCAAGATTTCTGGGGAGGGGGCGCGAAGAATGAGCAGTTCTTC. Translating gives CASSQDFWGGGAKNEQFF.

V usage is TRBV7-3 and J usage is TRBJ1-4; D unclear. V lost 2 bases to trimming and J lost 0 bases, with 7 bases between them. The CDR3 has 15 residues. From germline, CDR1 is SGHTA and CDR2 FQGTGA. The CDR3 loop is CASSLEAATNEKLFF. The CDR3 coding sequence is TGTGCCAGCAGCTTAGAGGCTGCAACTAATGAAAAACTGTTTTTT.

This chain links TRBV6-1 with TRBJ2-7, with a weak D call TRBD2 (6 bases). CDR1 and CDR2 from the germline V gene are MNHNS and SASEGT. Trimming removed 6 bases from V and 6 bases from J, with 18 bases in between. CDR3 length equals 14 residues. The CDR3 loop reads CASSLGPIGGEQYF. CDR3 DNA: TGTGCCAGCAGCTTGGGTCCCATCGGGGGCGAGCAGTACTTC.

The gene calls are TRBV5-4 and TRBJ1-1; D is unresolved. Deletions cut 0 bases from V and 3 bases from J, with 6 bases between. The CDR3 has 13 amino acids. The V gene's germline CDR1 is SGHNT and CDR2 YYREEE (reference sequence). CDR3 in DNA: TGTGCCAGCAGCTTGGAAGGGCACACTGAAGCTTTCTTT. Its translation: CASSLEGHTEAFF.

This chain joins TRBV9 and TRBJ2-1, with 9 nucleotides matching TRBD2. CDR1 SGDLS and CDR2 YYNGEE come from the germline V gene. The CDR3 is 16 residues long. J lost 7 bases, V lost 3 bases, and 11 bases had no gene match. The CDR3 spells CASSASGNYVGNEQFF. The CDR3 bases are TGTGCCAGCAGCGCTAGCGGGAACTACGTAGGGAATGAGCAGTTCTTC.

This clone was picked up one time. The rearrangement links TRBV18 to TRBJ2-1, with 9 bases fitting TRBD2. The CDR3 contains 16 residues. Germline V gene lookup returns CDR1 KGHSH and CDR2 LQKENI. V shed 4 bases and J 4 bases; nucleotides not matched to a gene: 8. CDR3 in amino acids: CASSLRGAGGYNEQFF. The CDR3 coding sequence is TGTGCCAGCTCACTTCGAGGAGCGGGAGGATACAATGAGCAGTTCTTC.

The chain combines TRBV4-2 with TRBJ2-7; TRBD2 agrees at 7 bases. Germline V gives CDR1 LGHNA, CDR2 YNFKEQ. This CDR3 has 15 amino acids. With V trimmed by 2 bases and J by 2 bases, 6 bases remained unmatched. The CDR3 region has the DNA TGTGCCAGCAGCCAATCGTGGGAGGGACCCTACGAGCAGTACTTC. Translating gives CASSQSWEGPYEQYF.